Listed below are T cell receptor beta chains from one sample, sequenced in a study of T cell clones after liver transplantation. Clones were sequenced by immunoSEQ multiplex PCR, and TCRdb holds only the in-frame ones, with some missing. Among roughly 97,000 clones listed, around 86% were seen once. The specimen comprised CD4+ T cells from blood, sampled before liver transplant. These receptors all stem from a human donor who received a liver transplant. Each CDR3 is given with its conserved first and last residue. Each record gives: CDR3 DNA, CDR3 protein, D gene, J gene, V gene, clone size. A D gene is named only where the DNA matches it firmly. Size tells how often a clone was seen (once, few, many) or the class of an expanded clone, and some rows leave it out.

DNA: TGTGCCAGTAGTCTCCGACAGGGGGGATCTGGCACTGAAGCTTTCTTT
CDR3: CASSLRQGGSGTEAFF
D: TRBD1
J: TRBJ1-1
V: TRBV19
size: few

DNA: TGTGCCAGCAGTCTACTGATTGGAGTCGAGGGGACCCAGTACTTC
CDR3: CASSLLIGVEGTQYF
D: -
J: TRBJ2-5
V: TRBV28
size: -

DNA: TGCGCCAGCAGCCCCGGTGTTACTGGGGCCAACGTCCTGACTTTC
CDR3: CASSPGVTGANVLTF
D: -
J: TRBJ2-6
V: TRBV5-1
size: -

DNA: TGCGCCAGCAGGGGCATTATGAGCTCCTACAATGAGCAGTTCTTC
CDR3: CASRGIMSSYNEQFF
D: -
J: TRBJ2-1
V: TRBV5-1
size: -

DNA: TGTGCCAGCAGTGAATCAAGCGGGGCAGGGTGGGAAGAGACCCAGTACTTC
CDR3: CASSESSGAGWEETQYF
D: TRBD2
J: TRBJ2-5
V: TRBV25-1
size: -

DNA: TGCGCCAGCAGCTTCGGCCTCACAGGGGGGAGCTCAGGACTCTTGGGGTACGAGCAGTACTTC
CDR3: CASSFGLTGGSSGLLGYEQYF
D: TRBD1
J: TRBJ2-7
V: TRBV5-1
size: -

DNA: TGTGCCAGCAGTTACTCAGGAAATTCACCCTACGAGCAGTACTTC
CDR3: CASSYSGNSPYEQYF
D: -
J: TRBJ2-7
V: TRBV6-5
size: -

DNA: TGCGCCAGCAGCCAAGAACAGGCGGCCACTGAAGCTTTCTTT
CDR3: CASSQEQAATEAFF
D: -
J: TRBJ1-1
V: TRBV4-3
size: -

DNA: TGTGCCAGCACGGGACAGGGGTACACAGATACGCAGTATTTT
CDR3: CASTGQGYTDTQYF
D: TRBD1
J: TRBJ2-3
V: TRBV5-6
size: few

DNA: TGTGCCAGCAGTGAATGGCAGGGCGCTGAAGCTTTCTTT
CDR3: CASSEWQGAEAFF
D: -
J: TRBJ1-1
V: TRBV2
size: -

DNA: TGTGCCAGCAGCCAAGATCCCCGGGACAGGGGATACTATGGCTACACCTTC
CDR3: CASSQDPRDRGYYGYTF
D: TRBD1
J: TRBJ1-2
V: TRBV4-2
size: -

DNA: TGCGCCAGCAGGCCCTGGGAGGGTGGCACTGAAGCTTTCTTT
CDR3: CASRPWEGGTEAFF
D: -
J: TRBJ1-1
V: TRBV5-1
size: -

DNA: TGTGCCAGTAGTCTCTCAGACAGAGGAGGAGGAAAACTGTTTTTT
CDR3: CASSLSDRGGGKLFF
D: -
J: TRBJ1-4
V: TRBV19
size: once

DNA: TGTGCCAGCAGCTTAACGTGGACAGGAGAAACGGGAAATTTTCTTTGGACCTTC
CDR3: CASSLTWTGETGNFLWTF
D: TRBD1
J: TRBJ1-2
V: TRBV7-8
size: -

DNA: TGTGCCAGCAACCGTCGGGGGCAAAACACTGAAGCTTTCTTT
CDR3: CASNRRGQNTEAFF
D: -
J: TRBJ1-1
V: TRBV2
size: -

DNA: TGTGCCAGTGGGCAGAGGACTGGAAACACCATATATTTT
CDR3: CASGQRTGNTIYF
D: -
J: TRBJ1-3
V: TRBV19
size: -

DNA: TGTGCCAGTAGGGGGGCTAGCGGGACGAATGAGCAGTTCTTC
CDR3: CASRGASGTNEQFF
D: TRBD2
J: TRBJ2-1
V: TRBV19
size: -

DNA: TGTGCCAGCAGCCAAGTAGGGCGACCCGGAGCTTTCTTT
CDR3: CASSQVGRPGAFF
D: -
J: TRBJ1-1
V: TRBV14
size: -

DNA: TGTGCCAGTAGTCCGGGACAGTTGATGTTGCGGCATTTT
CDR3: CASSPGQLMLRHF
D: TRBD1
J: TRBJ1-5
V: TRBV19
size: -

DNA: TGTGCCAGCAGCCAAGATAGAGGGGCTGGGGCCAACGTCCTGACTTTC
CDR3: CASSQDRGAGANVLTF
D: -
J: TRBJ2-6
V: TRBV4-2
size: -

DNA: TGTGCCAGCAACCCTACAAGCAGCACAGATACGCAGTATTTT
CDR3: CASNPTSSTDTQYF
D: -
J: TRBJ2-3
V: TRBV6-5
size: -

DNA: TGTGCCGGCCGCCTAGCGGGAAGGGTGGCAGATACGCAGTATTTT
CDR3: CAGRLAGRVADTQYF
D: TRBD2
J: TRBJ2-3
V: TRBV30
size: -